The 30 T cell receptor beta chains listed next were all sequenced from one sample in a study of identical twins. TCRdb re-called the 5' RACE reads through MiXCR, storing one row per CDR3 protein. Among some 570,000 distinct CDR3 sequences, approximately 20% were seen once, and the ten largest hold around 0.5%. The same sample was also used in a study of yellow fever vaccine responses in identical twins.

What was sequenced was CD4+ T cells sorted from blood. These receptors were collected from a woman aged 18 to 35 in good health.

For this clonotype: Its ends do not fully match the called genes, so a read error is possible. The chain has TRBV24-1 and TRBJ2-3; D is possibly TRBD2 (7 bases). Germline CDR1 reads KGHDR; CDR2 reads SFDVKD. The CDR3 covers 16 residues. The CDR3 is CATSDLGGASTDTEYF. CDR3 sequence (DNA): TGTGCCACCAGTGATTTGGGGGGGGCCAGCACAGATACGGAGTATTTT.

This clonotype came up a few times. The V and J genes are TRBV11-1 and TRBJ2-7; weak D call: TRBD2 (5 bases). CDR3 length: 14 residues. Trimming took off 3 bases at V and 3 bases at J, with 12 bases between the two ends. Germline CDR1 SGHAT, CDR2 FQDESV (reference sequence). CDR3 nucleotides: TGTGCCAGCAGCTTCGAGGGTGTAAGCTACGAGCAGTACTTC. Its translation: CASSFEGVSYEQYF.

For this clonotype: The junction and the germline gene differ at one end; a read error may be behind it. This rearrangement joins TRBV7-3 to TRBJ2-2; TRBD1 aligns across 10 bases. There are 17 residues in the CDR3. The germline gives CDR1 SGHTA, CDR2 FQGTGA. The CDR3 loop is CTSSQKLGTGDTGELFF. CDR3 in DNA: TGTACCAGCAGCCAAAAGTTAGGGACAGGGGACACCGGGGAGCTGTTTTTT.

The chain is built from TRBV20-1 and TRBJ1-2, with 8 bases lining up with TRBD1. This CDR3 has 14 amino acids. J was trimmed by 4 bases and V by 3 bases; bases with no gene match: 7. Germline CDR1 and CDR2: DFQATT and SNEGSKA (reference sequence). The CDR3 loop is CSARPTGVFYGYTF. The DNA of the CDR3 is TGCAGTGCTAGGCCGACAGGGGTCTTCTATGGCTACACCTTC.

The chain carries TRBV21-1 and TRBJ1-5. TRBV21-1 is shown as a pseudogene. The CDR3 covers 16 residues. This CDR3 reads CASSRSRGDSNQPQHF. The CDR3, as DNA: TGTGCCAGCAGCAGAAGCAGAGGAGATAGCAATCAGCCCCAGCATTTT.

This CDR3 is CASSLRSGRNNEQFF. CDR3 bases: TGTGCCAGCAGTTTACGTAGCGGGAGGAACAATGAGCAGTTCTTC. The chain links TRBV12-3 or TRBV12-4 to TRBJ2-1, with 10 bases fitting TRBD2. The trim removed 2 bases at V and 5 bases at J, leaving 3 bases unmatched. The CDR3 is 15 residues long.

This clonotype was seen a handful of times. The rearrangement joins TRBV3-1 to TRBJ2-5, with D unclear. CDR3 size: 12 residues. V lost 1 base and J 4 bases, leaving 4 bases between the germline ends. Per germline, CDR1 LGHDT and CDR2 YNNKEL (reference sequence). Here the CDR3 reads CASSQVLETQYF. The DNA of the CDR3 is TGTGCCAGCAGCCAAGTCTTAGAGACCCAGTACTTC.

The J gene is TRBJ2-7, the V gene TRBV20-1; TRBD2 matches at 10 bases. The CDR3 spans 17 residues. Per the germline V gene, CDR1 is DFQATT and CDR2 is SNEGSKA (reference sequence). V shed 6 bases, J shed 2 bases, and the junction held 16 bases outside the gene matches. The CDR3 sequence is CSATTAAGLAETYEQYF. CDR3 in DNA: TGCAGTGCCACCACTGCCGCTGGACTAGCGGAGACCTACGAGCAGTACTTC.

Only a few counts were recorded for this clonotype. The chain is built from TRBV5-1 and TRBJ2-2; D is undetermined. This CDR3 spans 14 amino acids. The germline V and J ends were trimmed by 2 bases and 7 bases, with 12 bases remaining between them. Germline V CDR1 and CDR2: SGHRS, YFSETQ. The CDR3 coding sequence is TGCGCCAGCAGCTTTGATAGATCCGGCGGGGAGCTGTTTTTT. Amino acid sequence: CASSFDRSGGELFF.

This clonotype came up many times. The genes are TRBV2 and TRBJ2-3, with D hard to call. The CDR3 covers 13 residues. Germline V gene sequence: CDR1 SNHLY, CDR2 FYNNEI. Trimming removed 4 bases at V and 2 bases at J, with 7 bases between. The CDR3 reads CASSASYTDTQYF. CDR3 sequence (DNA): TGTGCCAGCAGTGCAAGCTACACAGATACGCAGTATTTT.

The genes are TRBV5-1 and TRBJ2-1; 7 bases map to TRBD1. Germline V lookup: CDR1 SGHRS, CDR2 YFSETQ. The length of the CDR3 is 15 residues. V lost 1 base and J lost 6; bases outside the gene matches: 7. CDR3 nucleotides: TGCGCCAGCAGCTTGCAGGGGGATCAAGTCAATGAGCAGTTCTTC. This sequence encodes CASSLQGDQVNEQFF.

Only a few counts were recorded for this clonotype. The chain recombines TRBV5-1 with TRBJ2-7; D unresolved. CDR1 and CDR2 (germline): SGHRS, YFSETQ. The CDR3 length is 15 residues. V lost 2 bases and J lost 0, with 12 bases in between. This CDR3 is CASSFRLGSSYEQYV. CDR3 nucleotides: TGCGCCAGCAGCTTTCGGCTTGGTAGCTCCTACGAGCAGTACGTC.

The chain joins TRBV27 to TRBJ2-7; 9 bases align to TRBD1. CDR1 MNHEY and CDR2 SMNVEV come from the germline V gene (reference sequence). The CDR3 spans 15 residues. V shed 6 bases and J 4 bases; nucleotides not matched to a gene: 10. The CDR3 region is CASSLGTGLRYEQYF. CDR3 nucleotides: TGTGCCAGCAGCCTCGGGACAGGGCTTAGGTACGAGCAGTACTTC.

The chain carries TRBV5-1 and TRBJ2-1, with TRBD2 matching 7 bases. The germline V gene encodes CDR1 SGHRS and CDR2 YFSETQ. CDR3 length: 14 amino acids. With V trimmed by 0 bases and J by 10 bases, 7 bases remained unmatched. CDR3 nucleotide sequence: TGCGCCAGCAGCTTGGGGCGGAGCGGGGAAGAGCAGTTCTTC. Translating gives CASSLGRSGEEQFF.

The DNA of the CDR3 is TGTGCCAGCTCACCGGATGGACTAGCGGGGGGCAGTACGCAGTATTTT. As protein: CASSPDGLAGGSTQYF. The V and J genes are TRBV18 and TRBJ2-3; the match to TRBD2 covers 14 bases. From germline, CDR1 is KGHSH and CDR2 LQKENI. Unmatched junction bases numbered 7, after V lost 3 bases and J lost 8 bases. The CDR3 extends over 16 amino acids. Using reference TRBV18 and TRBJ2-3 for the parts outside the CDR3, the full variable domain is NAGVMQNPRHLVRRRGQEARLRCSPMKGHSHVYWYRQLPEEGLKFMVYLQKENIIDESGMPKERFSAEFPKEGPSILRIQQVVRGDSAAYFCASSPDGLAGGSTQYFGPGTRLTVL.

The sample holds a few counts of this clonotype. The chain recombines TRBV4-2 with TRBJ2-7, with a tentative D call TRBD2 (6 bases). The CDR3 consists of 15 residues. Trimming left V 1 base short and J 6 bases short, with 16 bases between. The germline V gene has CDR1 LGHNA and CDR2 YNFKEQ. CDR3 coding DNA: TGTGCCAGCAGCCAAGGAGGGCGGGACCCCGGCGAGCAGTACTTC. Translated, it gives CASSQGGRDPGEQYF.

The chain couples TRBV5-1 to TRBJ2-3; D is tentatively TRBD1 or TRBD2 (5 bases each). V was trimmed by 0 bases and J by 3 bases, leaving 20 bases between them. CDR1 SGHRS and CDR2 YFSETQ come from the germline V gene. The CDR3 covers 18 residues. Here the CDR3 reads CASSLAGPLEGLTDTQYF. In DNA, the CDR3 is TGCGCCAGCAGCTTGGCGGGGCCCCTTGAGGGTTTGACAGATACGCAGTATTTT.

V gene TRBV4-1 combines with J gene TRBJ2-2, with a weak D call TRBD1 (6 bases). V gave up 4 bases and J gave up 1 base, with 13 bases separating them. Germline CDR1 is MGHRA and CDR2 is YSYEKL. The CDR3 runs 16 residues. The CDR3 coding sequence is TGCGCCAGCAGCCCCCTACAGGGCGGGAACACCGGGGAGCTGTTTTTT. Protein: CASSPLQGGNTGELFF.

The V call is TRBV9, the J call TRBJ2-3, with 7 bases identical to TRBD2. CDR3 size: 16 residues. Germline trimming cut 3 bases from V and 2 bases from J; bases unmatched to any gene: 9. CDR1 is SGDLS and CDR2 is YYNGEE in the germline V gene. In DNA form, the CDR3 reads TGTGCCAGCAGCGCCCGACTAGCAGGATTCACAGATACGCAGTATTTT. The encoded protein is CASSARLAGFTDTQYF. Full variable domain (outside the CDR3, taken from reference TRBV9 and TRBJ2-3): DSGVTQTPKHLITATGQRVTLRCSPRSGDLSVYWYQQSLDQGLQFLIQYYNGEERAKGNILERFSAQQFPDLHSELNLSSLELGDSALYFCASSARLAGFTDTQYFGPGTRLTVL.

V usage is TRBV25-1 and J usage is TRBJ2-5; D call uncertain. CDR1 is MGHDK, CDR2 SYGVNS, per germline. Trimming cost V 3 bases and J 5 bases, with 7 bases left between them. The CDR3 is 12 amino acids. In DNA, the CDR3 is TGTGCCAGCAGTGAGGGGTTCGAGACCCAGTACTTC. This translates into CASSEGFETQYF. The variable domain in full, completed from reference TRBV25-1 and TRBJ2-5, reads EADIYQTPRYLVIGTGKKITLECSQTMGHDKMYWYQQDPGMELHLIHYSYGVNSTEKGDLSSESTVSRIRTEHFPLTLESARPSHTSQYLCASSEGFETQYFGPGTRLLVL.

Only a few counts were recorded for this clonotype. This chain connects TRBV5-1 to TRBJ2-1; TRBD2 agrees at 9 bases. The CDR3 length is 14 residues. Trimming removed 6 bases from V and 4 bases from J; junction bases left unmatched: 5. Germline CDR1 is SGHRS and CDR2 is YFSETQ. Here the CDR3 DNA reads TGCGCCAGCACTAGCGGGACCCCTTACAATGAGCAGTTCTTC. Its translation is CASTSGTPYNEQFF.

In its sample, this clonotype was seen a few times. The J gene is TRBJ2-1, the V gene TRBV7-9; 8 bases are shared with TRBD2. The ends lost 5 bases at V and 7 bases at J; junction bases unmatched: 13. Germline CDR1 reads SEHNR; CDR2 reads FQNEAQ (reference sequence). The CDR3 length is 16 residues. For the CDR3, the DNA is TGTGCCAGCAGCCCTATAGTGCTAGCGGGCCCAAATGAGCAGTTCTTC. Translation: CASSPIVLAGPNEQFF.

This clonotype was seen more than once but under ten times. This chain joins TRBV7-3 and TRBJ2-6; a possible D gene is TRBD1 (5 bases). Trimming took 4 bases from V and 3 from J, leaving 7 bases between them. Germline V CDR1 and CDR2: SGHTA, FQGTGA. This CDR3 contains 14 residues. This CDR3 is CASSSQGGANVLTF. The CDR3, as DNA: TGTGCCAGCAGCTCCCAGGGTGGGGCCAACGTCCTGACTTTC.

This clonotype was recorded at least ten times. V gene TRBV20-1 combines with J gene TRBJ2-5; perhaps TRBD2 as D (5 bases). Looked up from germline, CDR1 is DFQATT and CDR2 is SNEGSKA (reference sequence). The CDR3 spans 13 residues. V shed 6 bases and J shed 3 bases, with 14 bases lying between them. DNA of the CDR3: TGCAGTGCCAACAAAATCGGGAAAGAGACCCAGTACTTC. This codes for CSANKIGKETQYF.

This clonotype came up a few times. The CDR3 nucleotides read TGCAGCGCGGGACAGGGGGCGACCCGACTTAACTATGGCTACACCTTC. Translating it yields CSAGQGATRLNYGYTF. The chain couples TRBV29-1 to TRBJ1-2, with 12 nucleotides matching TRBD1. The V and J ends lost 7 bases and 1 base, in that order; junction bases with no gene match: 10. The CDR3 is 16 residues long. Germline CDR1 reads SQVTM; CDR2 reads ANQGSEA. The entire variable domain, with the rest obtained from reference TRBV29-1 and TRBJ1-2, is as follows: SAVISQKPSRDICQRGTSLTIQCQVDSQVTMMFWYRQQPGQSLTLIATANQGSEATYESGFVIDKFPISRPNLTFSTLTVSNMSPEDSSIYLCSAGQGATRLNYGYTFGSGTRLTVV.

This chain uses TRBV29-1 with TRBJ1-5; 7 bases map to TRBD1. This CDR3 has 14 residues. CDR1 and CDR2 from the germline V gene are SQVTM and ANQGSEA. Trimming took 6 bases from V and 6 from J; bases not matched to a gene: 11. DNA of the CDR3: TGCAGCGTCGCAACAGGGGTCGAGGCTCAGCCCCAGCATTTT. Its translation: CSVATGVEAQPQHF.

The chain couples TRBV28 to TRBJ2-1; D unclear. V dropped 6 bases and J dropped 2 bases, with 8 bases sitting between them. Germline V gene lookup returns CDR1 MDHEN and CDR2 SYDVKM. CDR3 length equals 13 residues. In nucleotides, the CDR3 is TGTGCCAGCAGCCGACCCACCTACAATGAGCAGTTCTTC. Protein product: CASSRPTYNEQFF.

This clonotype was detected a few times. The rearrangement uses TRBV29-1 and TRBJ2-7; 9 bases fit TRBD1. Germline V CDR1 and CDR2: SQVTM, ANQGSEA. The CDR3 sequence is 12 residues long. The V gene end was trimmed by 6 bases and the J gene end by 6 bases; junction bases not matched to a gene: 6. This CDR3 is CSVGGQGSEQYF. CDR3 DNA: TGCAGCGTGGGGGGACAGGGAAGCGAGCAGTACTTC.

Only a few counts were recorded for this clonotype. The DNA of the CDR3 is TGCAGTGCTAGAGACACTAGCAGGGAGACCCAGTACTTC. Protein sequence: CSARDTSRETQYF. The V gene is TRBV20-1, the J gene TRBJ2-5, with D perhaps matching TRBD2 (6 bases). The CDR3 is 13 residues long. The V end was cut by 0 bases, the J end by 5 bases, with 10 bases between. Per germline, CDR1 DFQATT and CDR2 SNEGSKA (reference sequence).

The chain has TRBV5-1 and TRBJ2-3, with D possibly matching TRBD1 (6 bases). Germline V gene data show CDR1 as SGHRS and CDR2 as YFSETQ. Trimming pared 4 bases from V and 5 bases from J, leaving 20 bases between. CDR3 length equals 16 residues. The DNA of the CDR3 is TGCGCCAGCAGCCCAGGGGTAAATTGGGAAGGAGATACGCAGTATTTT. As protein: CASSPGVNWEGDTQYF.